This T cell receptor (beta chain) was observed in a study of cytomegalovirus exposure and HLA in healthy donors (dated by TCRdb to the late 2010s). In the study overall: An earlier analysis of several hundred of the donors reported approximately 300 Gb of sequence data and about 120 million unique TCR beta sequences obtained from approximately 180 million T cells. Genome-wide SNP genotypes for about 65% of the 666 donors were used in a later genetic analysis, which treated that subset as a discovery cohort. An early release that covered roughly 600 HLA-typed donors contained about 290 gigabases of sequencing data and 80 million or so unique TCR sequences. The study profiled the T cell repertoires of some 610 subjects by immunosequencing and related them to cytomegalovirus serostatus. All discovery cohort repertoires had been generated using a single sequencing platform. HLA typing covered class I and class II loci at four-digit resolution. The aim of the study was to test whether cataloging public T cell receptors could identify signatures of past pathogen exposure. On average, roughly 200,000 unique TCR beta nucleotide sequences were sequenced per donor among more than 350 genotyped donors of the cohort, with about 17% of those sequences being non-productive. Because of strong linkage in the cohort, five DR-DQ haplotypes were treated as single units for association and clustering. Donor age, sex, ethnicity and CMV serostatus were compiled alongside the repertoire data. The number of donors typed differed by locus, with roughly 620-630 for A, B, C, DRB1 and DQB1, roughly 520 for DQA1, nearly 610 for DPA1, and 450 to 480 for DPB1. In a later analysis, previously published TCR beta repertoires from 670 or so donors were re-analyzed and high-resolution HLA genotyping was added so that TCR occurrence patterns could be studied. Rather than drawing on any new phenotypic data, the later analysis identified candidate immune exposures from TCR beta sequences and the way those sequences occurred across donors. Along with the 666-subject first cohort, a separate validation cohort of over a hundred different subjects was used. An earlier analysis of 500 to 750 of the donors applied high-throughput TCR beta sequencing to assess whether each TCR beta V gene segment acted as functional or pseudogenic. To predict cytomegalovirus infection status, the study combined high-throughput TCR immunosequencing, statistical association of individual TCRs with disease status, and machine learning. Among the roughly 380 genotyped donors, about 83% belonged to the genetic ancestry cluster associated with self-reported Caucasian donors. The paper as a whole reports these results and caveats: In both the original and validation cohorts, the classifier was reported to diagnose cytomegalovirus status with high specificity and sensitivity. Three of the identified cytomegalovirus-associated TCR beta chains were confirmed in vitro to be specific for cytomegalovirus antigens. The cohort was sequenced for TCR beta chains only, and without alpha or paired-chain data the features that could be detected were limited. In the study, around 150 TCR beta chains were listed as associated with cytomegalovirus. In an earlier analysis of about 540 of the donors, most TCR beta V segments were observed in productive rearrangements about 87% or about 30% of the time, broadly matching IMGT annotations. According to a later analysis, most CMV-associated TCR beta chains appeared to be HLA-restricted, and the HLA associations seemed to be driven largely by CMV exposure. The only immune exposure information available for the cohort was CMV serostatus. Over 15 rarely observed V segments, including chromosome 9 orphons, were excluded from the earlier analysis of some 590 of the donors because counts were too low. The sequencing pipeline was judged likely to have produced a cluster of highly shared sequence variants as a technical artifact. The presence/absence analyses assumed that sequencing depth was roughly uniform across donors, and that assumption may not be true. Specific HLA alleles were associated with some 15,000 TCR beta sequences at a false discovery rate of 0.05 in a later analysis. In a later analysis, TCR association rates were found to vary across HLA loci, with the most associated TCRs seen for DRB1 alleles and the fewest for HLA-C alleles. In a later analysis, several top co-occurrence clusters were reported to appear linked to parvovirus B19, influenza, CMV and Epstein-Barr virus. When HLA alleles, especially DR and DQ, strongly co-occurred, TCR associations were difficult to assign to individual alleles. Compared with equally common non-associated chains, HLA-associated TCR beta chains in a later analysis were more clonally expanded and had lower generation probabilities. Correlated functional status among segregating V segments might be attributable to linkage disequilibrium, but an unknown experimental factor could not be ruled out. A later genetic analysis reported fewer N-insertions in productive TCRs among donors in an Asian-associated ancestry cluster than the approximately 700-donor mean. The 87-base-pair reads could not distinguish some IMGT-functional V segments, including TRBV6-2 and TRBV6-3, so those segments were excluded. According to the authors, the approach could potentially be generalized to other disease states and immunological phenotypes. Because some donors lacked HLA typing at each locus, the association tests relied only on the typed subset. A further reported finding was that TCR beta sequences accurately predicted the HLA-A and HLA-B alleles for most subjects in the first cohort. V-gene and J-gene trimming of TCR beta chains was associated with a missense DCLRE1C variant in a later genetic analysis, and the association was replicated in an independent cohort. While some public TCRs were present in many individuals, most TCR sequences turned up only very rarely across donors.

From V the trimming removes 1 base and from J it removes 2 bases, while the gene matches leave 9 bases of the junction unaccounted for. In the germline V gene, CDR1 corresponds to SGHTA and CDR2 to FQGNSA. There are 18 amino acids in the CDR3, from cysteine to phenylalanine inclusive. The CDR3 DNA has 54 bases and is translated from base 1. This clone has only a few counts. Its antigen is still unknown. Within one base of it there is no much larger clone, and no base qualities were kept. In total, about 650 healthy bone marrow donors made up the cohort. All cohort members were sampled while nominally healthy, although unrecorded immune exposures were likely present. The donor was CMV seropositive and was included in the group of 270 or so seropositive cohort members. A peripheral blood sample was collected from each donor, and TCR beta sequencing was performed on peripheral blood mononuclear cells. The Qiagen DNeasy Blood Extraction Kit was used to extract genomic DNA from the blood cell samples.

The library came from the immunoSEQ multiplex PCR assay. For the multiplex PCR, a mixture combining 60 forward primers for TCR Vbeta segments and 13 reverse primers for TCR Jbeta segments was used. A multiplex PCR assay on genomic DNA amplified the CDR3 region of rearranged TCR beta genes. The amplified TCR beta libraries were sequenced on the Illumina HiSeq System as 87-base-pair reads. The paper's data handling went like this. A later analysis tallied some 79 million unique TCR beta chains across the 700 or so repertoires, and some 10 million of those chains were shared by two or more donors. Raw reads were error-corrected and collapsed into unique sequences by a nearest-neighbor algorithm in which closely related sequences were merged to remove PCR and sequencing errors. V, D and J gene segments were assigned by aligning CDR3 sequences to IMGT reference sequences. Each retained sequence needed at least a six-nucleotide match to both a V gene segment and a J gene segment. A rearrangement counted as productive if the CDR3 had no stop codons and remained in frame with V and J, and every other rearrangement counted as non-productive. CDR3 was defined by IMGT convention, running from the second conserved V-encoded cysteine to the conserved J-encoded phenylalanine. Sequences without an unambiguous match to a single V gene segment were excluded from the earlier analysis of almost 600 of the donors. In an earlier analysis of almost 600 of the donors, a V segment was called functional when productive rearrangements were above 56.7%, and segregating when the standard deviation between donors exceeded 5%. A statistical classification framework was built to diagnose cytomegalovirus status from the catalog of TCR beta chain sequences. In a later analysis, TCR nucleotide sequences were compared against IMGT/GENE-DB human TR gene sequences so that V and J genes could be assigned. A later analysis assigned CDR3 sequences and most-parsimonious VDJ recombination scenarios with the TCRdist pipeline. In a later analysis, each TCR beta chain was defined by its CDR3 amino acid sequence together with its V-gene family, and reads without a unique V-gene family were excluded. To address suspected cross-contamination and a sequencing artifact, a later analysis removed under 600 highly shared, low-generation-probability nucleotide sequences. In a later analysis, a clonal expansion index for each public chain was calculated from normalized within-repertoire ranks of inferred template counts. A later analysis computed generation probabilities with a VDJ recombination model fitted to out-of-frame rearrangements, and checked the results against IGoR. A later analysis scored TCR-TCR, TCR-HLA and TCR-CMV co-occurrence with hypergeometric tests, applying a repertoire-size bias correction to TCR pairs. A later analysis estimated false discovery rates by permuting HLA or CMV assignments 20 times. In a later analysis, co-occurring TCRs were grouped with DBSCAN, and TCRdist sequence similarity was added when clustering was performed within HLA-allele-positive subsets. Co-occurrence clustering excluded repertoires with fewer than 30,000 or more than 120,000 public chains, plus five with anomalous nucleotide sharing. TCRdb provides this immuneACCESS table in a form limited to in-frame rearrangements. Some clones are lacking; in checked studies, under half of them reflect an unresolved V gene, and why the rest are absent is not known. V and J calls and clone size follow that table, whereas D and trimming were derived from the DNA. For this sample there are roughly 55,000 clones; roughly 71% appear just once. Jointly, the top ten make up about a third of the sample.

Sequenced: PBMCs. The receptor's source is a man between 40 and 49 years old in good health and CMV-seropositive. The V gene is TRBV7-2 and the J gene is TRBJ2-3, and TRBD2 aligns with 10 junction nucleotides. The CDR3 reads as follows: CASSLVPSGGALTDTQYF. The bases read TGTGCCAGCAGCTTAGTTCCCAGCGGGGGGGCTCTCACAGATACGCAGTATTTT.